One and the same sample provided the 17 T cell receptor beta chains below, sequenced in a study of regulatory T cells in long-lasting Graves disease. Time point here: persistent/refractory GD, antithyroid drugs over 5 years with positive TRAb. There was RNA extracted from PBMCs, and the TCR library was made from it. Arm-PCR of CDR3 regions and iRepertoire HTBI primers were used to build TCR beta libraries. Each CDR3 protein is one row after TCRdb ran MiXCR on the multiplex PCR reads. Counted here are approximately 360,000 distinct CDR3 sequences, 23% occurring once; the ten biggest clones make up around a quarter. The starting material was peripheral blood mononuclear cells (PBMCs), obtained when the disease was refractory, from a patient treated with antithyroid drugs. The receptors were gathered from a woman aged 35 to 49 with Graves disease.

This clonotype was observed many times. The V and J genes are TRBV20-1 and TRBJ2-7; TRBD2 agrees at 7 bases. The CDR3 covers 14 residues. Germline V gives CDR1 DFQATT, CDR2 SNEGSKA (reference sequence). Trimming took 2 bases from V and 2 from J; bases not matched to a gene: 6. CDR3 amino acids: CSARRPSGPYEQYF. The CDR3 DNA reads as TGCAGTGCTAGACGGCCTAGCGGTCCCTACGAGCAGTACTTC.

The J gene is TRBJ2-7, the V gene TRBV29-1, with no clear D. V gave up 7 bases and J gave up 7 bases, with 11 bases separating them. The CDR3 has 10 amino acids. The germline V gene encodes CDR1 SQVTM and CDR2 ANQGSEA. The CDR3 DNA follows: TGCAGCGCCAGCTACGAGGAGCAGTACTTC. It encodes CSASYEEQYF.

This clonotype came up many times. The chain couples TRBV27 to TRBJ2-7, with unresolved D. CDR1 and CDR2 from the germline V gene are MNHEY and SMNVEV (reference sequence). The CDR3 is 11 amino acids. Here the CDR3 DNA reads TGTGCAGCTGGGAAATCCTACGAGCAGTACTTC. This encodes CAAGKSYEQYF.

The CDR3 bases are TGTGCCAGCACGGACGGCAGGGTGAACACTGAAGCTTTCTTT. Translating gives CASTDGRVNTEAFF. The genes are TRBV2 and TRBJ1-1; the D gene is possibly TRBD1 (5 bases). The CDR3 length is 14 residues. With 7 bases removed from V and 0 bases from J, the gap between germline ends came to 12 bases. Germline V gene lookup returns CDR1 SNHLY and CDR2 FYNNEI.

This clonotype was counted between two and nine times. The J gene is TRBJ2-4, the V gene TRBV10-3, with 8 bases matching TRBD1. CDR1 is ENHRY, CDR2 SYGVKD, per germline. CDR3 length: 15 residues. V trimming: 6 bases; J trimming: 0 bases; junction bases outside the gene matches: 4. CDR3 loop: CAIRPDRVAKNIQYF. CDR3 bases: TGTGCCATCAGGCCGGACAGGGTAGCCAAAAACATTCAGTACTTC.

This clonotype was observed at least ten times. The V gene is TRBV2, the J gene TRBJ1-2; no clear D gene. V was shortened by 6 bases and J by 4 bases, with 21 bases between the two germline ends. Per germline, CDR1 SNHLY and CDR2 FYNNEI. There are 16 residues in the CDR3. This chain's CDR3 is CASRQLPGTEAYGYTF. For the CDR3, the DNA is TGTGCCAGCAGGCAACTACCCGGAACAGAAGCCTATGGCTACACCTTC.

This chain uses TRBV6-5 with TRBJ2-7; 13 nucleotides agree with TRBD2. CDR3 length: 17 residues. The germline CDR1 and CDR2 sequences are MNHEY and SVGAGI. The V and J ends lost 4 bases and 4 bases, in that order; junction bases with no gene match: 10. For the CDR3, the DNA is TGTGCCAGCAGTTCCGGGACTAGCGGGACCACCTTATACGAGCAGTACTTC. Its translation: CASSSGTSGTTLYEQYF.

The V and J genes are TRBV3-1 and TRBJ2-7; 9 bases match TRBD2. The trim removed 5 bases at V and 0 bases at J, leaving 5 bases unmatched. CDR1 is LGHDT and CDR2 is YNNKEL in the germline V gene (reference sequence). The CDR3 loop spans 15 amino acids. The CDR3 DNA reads TGTGCCAGCAGCTTAGGACTAGCGCTCTCCTACGAGCAGTACTTC. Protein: CASSLGLALSYEQYF.

The CDR3 loop reads CASSPQGDTQYF. In nucleotides, the CDR3 is TGTGCCAGCAGCCCCCAAGGGGATACGCAGTATTTT. The chain couples TRBV3-1 to TRBJ2-3; D is ambiguous. V was clipped by 4 bases and J by 6 bases, with 8 bases between them. There are 12 residues in the CDR3. Germline lookup yields CDR1 LGHDT and CDR2 YNNKEL (reference sequence).

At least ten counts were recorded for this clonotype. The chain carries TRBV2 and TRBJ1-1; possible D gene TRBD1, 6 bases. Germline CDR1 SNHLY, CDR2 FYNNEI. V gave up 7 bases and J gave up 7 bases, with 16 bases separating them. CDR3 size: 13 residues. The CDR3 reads CASNLQGMIEAFF. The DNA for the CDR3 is TGTGCCAGCAACCTACAGGGTATGATTGAAGCTTTCTTT.

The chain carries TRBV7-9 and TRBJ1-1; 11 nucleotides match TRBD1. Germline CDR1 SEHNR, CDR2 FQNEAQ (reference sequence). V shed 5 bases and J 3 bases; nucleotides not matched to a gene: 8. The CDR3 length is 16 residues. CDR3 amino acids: CASSPGQGARDTEAFF. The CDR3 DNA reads TGTGCCAGCAGCCCCGGACAGGGGGCGCGTGACACTGAAGCTTTCTTT.

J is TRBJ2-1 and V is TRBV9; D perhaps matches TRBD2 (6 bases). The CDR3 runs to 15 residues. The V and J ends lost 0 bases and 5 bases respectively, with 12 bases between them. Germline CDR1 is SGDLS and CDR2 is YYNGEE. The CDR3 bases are TGTGCCAGCAGCGTAGGACTAGTTGGCCACAATGAGCAGTTCTTC. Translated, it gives CASSVGLVGHNEQFF.

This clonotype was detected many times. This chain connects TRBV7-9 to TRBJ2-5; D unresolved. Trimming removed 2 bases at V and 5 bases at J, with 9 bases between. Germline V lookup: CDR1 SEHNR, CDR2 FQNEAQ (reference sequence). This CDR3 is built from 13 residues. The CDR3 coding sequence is TGTGCCAGCAGCTTATTTCCCCGTGAGACCCAGTACTTC. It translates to CASSLFPRETQYF.

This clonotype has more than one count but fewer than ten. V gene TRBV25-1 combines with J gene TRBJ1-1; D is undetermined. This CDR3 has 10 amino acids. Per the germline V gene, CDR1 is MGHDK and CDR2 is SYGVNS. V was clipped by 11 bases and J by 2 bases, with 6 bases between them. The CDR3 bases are TGTGCCGCGGGAAACACTGAAGCTTTCTTT. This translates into CAAGNTEAFF.

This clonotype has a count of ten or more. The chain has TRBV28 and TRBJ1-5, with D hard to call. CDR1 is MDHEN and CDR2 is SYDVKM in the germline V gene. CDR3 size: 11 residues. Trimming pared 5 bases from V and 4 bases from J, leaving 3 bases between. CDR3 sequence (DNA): TGTGCCAGCAGTCTTAATCAGCCCCAGCATTTT. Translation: CASSLNQPQHF.

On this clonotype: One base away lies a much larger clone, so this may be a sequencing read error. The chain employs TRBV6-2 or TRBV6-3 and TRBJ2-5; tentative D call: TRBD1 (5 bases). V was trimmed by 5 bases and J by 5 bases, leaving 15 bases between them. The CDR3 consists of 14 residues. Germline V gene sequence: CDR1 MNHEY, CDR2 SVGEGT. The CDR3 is CASSDSSARETQYF. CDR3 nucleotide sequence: TGTGCCAGCAGTGACAGCTCGGCCAGGGAGACCCAGTACTTC.

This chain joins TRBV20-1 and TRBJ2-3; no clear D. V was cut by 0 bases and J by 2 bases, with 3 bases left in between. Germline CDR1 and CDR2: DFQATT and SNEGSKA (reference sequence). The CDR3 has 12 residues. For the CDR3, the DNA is TGCAGTGCTAGAGAGACCACAGATACGCAGTATTTT. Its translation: CSARETTDTQYF.